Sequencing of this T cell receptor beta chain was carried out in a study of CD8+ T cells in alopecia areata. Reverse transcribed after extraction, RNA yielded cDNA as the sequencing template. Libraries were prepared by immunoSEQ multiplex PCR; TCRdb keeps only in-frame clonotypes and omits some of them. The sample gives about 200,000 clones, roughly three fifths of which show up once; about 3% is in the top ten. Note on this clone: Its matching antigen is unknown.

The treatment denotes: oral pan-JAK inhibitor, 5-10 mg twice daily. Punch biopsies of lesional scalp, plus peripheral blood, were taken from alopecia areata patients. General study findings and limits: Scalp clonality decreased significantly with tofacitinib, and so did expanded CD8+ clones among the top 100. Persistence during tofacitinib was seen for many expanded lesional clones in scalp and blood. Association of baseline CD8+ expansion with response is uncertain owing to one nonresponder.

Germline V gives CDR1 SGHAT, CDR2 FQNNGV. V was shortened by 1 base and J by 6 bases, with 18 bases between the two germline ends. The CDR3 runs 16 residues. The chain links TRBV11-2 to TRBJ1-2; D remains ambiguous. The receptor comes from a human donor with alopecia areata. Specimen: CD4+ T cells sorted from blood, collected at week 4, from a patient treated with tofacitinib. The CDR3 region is CASSLVGRRLQDGYTF. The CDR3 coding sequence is TGTGCCAGCAGCTTAGTTGGTCGTCGGTTGCAGGATGGCTACACCTTC. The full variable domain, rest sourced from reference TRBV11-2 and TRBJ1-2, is EAGVAQSPRYKIIEKRQSVAFWCNPISGHATLYWYQQILGQGPKLLIQFQNNGVVDDSQLPKDRFSAERLKGVDSTLKIQPAKLEDSAVYLCASSLVGRRLQDGYTFGSGTRLTVV.